The clone carrying this T cell receptor beta chain has more than one count but fewer than ten. This sample was included in a study of lung T cells in sarcoidosis with Löfgren's syndrome. Study in general: Analyses focused on Löfgren's syndrome patients.

In TCRdb, the reads were re-called with MiXCR into one record per CDR3 protein. Of some 20,000 distinct CDR3 sequences listed, roughly 22% are singletons. What was sequenced was CD4+ T cells from PBMCs. This clonotype was sampled from a human donor with sarcoidosis (Löfgren's syndrome or another form), or a control subject (not recorded which).

The CDR3 spells CSASYGISTDTQYF. The CDR3 region has the DNA TGCAGTGCTAGTTACGGGATAAGCACAGATACGCAGTATTTT. The rearrangement uses TRBV20-1 and TRBJ2-3, with D possibly being TRBD2 (5 bases). There are 14 residues in the CDR3. V lost 3 bases to trimming and J lost 0 bases, with 10 bases between them. CDR1 DFQATT and CDR2 SNEGSKA come from the germline V gene (reference sequence).